These 27 T cell receptor beta chains were all obtained from the same sample, sequenced in a study of shared clonotypes between healthy human individuals. Using immunoSEQ multiplex PCR, the repertoire was profiled, and TCRdb retains in-frame clones only, with some absent. The data contain some 2.4 million clones, 93% of them seen just once; the ten biggest clones take up approximately 0.35%. Sequenced input: naive CD4+ T cells from PBMCs. Subset meaning: CD45RA+ positively selected. Receptors originate from a man between 18 and 29 years old in good health. Some clones in this sample may be carry-over from other donors' samples.

To note about this clone: The same CDR3 also results from other DNA sequences found in this sample. CDR3 residues: CASSLGQPNQPQHF. DNA of the CDR3: TGCGCCAGCAGCTTGGGACAGCCAAATCAGCCCCAGCATTTT. The V gene is TRBV5-1, the J gene TRBJ1-5, with a possible D match to TRBD1 (5 bases). Germline V lookup: CDR1 SGHRS, CDR2 YFSETQ. The CDR3 consists of 14 residues. V was pared by 0 bases and J by 4 bases, with 8 bases between.

The chain joins TRBV19 to TRBJ2-7; D is unclear. This CDR3 has 14 amino acids. The ends were cut back, 4 bases at V and 5 bases at J, with 15 bases in the middle. Germline CDR1 reads LNHDA; CDR2 reads SQIVND (reference sequence). CDR3 in amino acids: CASSKRTRDNEQYF. In DNA, the CDR3 is TGTGCCAGTAGTAAGAGGACGAGAGATAACGAGCAGTACTTC.

The chain links TRBV5-1 to TRBJ2-3; possibly TRBD1 or TRBD2 for D (6 bases each). The CDR3 sequence is 20 residues long. The V and J ends lost 2 bases and 2 bases respectively, with 27 bases between them. The germline CDR1 and CDR2 sequences are SGHRS and YFSETQ. This CDR3 is CASSFYTQWGRDTTTDTQYF. CDR3 in DNA: TGCGCCAGCAGCTTCTATACCCAATGGGGGCGGGACACCACCACAGATACGCAGTATTTT.

V usage is TRBV29-1 and J usage is TRBJ2-3, with TRBD1 matching over 10 bases. V shed 7 bases, J shed 3 bases, and the junction held 7 bases outside the gene matches. Germline values: CDR1 SQVTM, CDR2 ANQGSEA. The CDR3 sequence is 14 residues long. CDR3 sequence reads: CSAYPGQGTDTQYF. The CDR3 DNA reads TGCAGCGCCTATCCGGGACAGGGGACAGATACGCAGTATTTT.

This chain connects TRBV4-1 to TRBJ2-1; 8 bases align to TRBD1. This CDR3 is built from 12 residues. CDR1 is MGHRA, CDR2 YSYEKL, per germline. V gave up 4 bases and J gave up 8 bases; unmatched junction bases: 1. CDR3 region: CASSPQGDEQFF. The CDR3, as DNA: TGCGCCAGCAGCCCACAGGGGGATGAGCAGTTCTTC.

The CDR3 loop reads CASSEVSSGETQYF. CDR3 nucleotides: TGTGCCAGCAGTGAAGTGAGTAGTGGCGAGACCCAGTACTTC. The J gene is TRBJ2-5, the V gene TRBV6-1; no clear D. Germline assignment: CDR1 MNHNS and CDR2 SASEGT. CDR3 length: 14 residues. Trimming pared 1 base from V and 5 bases from J, leaving 11 bases between.

V usage is TRBV7-9 and J usage is TRBJ1-2; D perhaps matches TRBD1 (6 bases). V gave up 5 bases and J gave up 0 bases, with 13 bases separating them. Germline CDR1 and CDR2: SEHNR and FQNEAQ (reference sequence). The CDR3 loop spans 15 amino acids. The CDR3 spells CASSPPTGTNYGYTF. The CDR3, as DNA: TGTGCCAGCAGCCCCCCGACAGGAACTAACTATGGCTACACCTTC.

The rearrangement uses TRBV5-4 and TRBJ2-5; 9 bases align to TRBD1. The CDR3 extends over 15 amino acids. CDR1 and CDR2 (germline): SGHNT, YYREEE (reference sequence). Unmatched junction bases numbered 9, after V lost 4 bases and J lost 5 bases. The CDR3 region has the DNA TGTGCCAGCAGCCACGGGGACAGGGCGGGGGAGACCCAGTACTTC. Translating gives CASSHGDRAGETQYF.

The chain has TRBV6-6 and TRBJ2-2, with no clear D. This CDR3 region has 15 residues. CDR1 is MNHNY and CDR2 is SVGAGI in the germline V gene (reference sequence). Deletions cut 3 bases from V and 6 bases from J, with 14 bases between. CDR3 bases: TGTGCCAGCAGTTATCTCAGTACGCGTCCCGGGGAGCTGTTTTTT. This translates into CASSYLSTRPGELFF.

The CDR3, as DNA: TGCGCCAGCAGCGGGGACAGGGGTAACACAGATACGCAGTATTTT. Protein product: CASSGDRGNTDTQYF. This rearrangement joins TRBV10-1 to TRBJ2-3; 10 positions match TRBD1. Trimming at V came to 6 bases and at J to 2 bases, leaving 5 bases not matched to a gene. CDR1 is WNHNN, CDR2 SYGVQD, per germline (reference sequence). The CDR3 loop spans 15 amino acids.

The count of this clone is one. V gene TRBV6-5 combines with J gene TRBJ1-6; maybe TRBD1 (6 bases). CDR1 MNHEY and CDR2 SVGAGI come from the germline V gene. The V and J ends lost 6 bases and 6 bases respectively, with 15 bases between them. This CDR3 is built from 15 residues. The CDR3 DNA reads TGTGCCAGCAGATACGGACAGTCCCTTAATTCACCCCTCCACTTT. This translates into CASRYGQSLNSPLHF.

This chain uses TRBV19 with TRBJ1-3, with D possibly matching TRBD1 (6 bases). This CDR3 comprises 16 residues. V was shortened by 5 bases and J by 4 bases, with 18 bases between the two germline ends. Per the germline V gene, CDR1 is LNHDA and CDR2 is SQIVND (reference sequence). The CDR3 bases are TGTGCCAGTAGTGAGACAGGCGGCAAAGTAGGAAACACCATATATTTT. Translation gives CASSETGGKVGNTIYF.

The V and J genes are TRBV5-8 and TRBJ2-3; no definite D call. V was clipped by 7 bases and J by 6 bases, with 12 bases between them. Germline V gene lookup returns CDR1 SGHTS and CDR2 YDEGEE. The CDR3 runs to 12 residues. CDR3 nucleotides: TGTGCCAGCCGACTGGTGTCTGATACGCAGTATTTT. Protein product: CASRLVSDTQYF.

The chain is built from TRBV11-3 and TRBJ2-2, with 8 bases aligning to TRBD2. The V and J ends lost 5 bases and 6 bases, in that order; junction bases with no gene match: 5. There are 14 residues in the CDR3. Per germline, CDR1 SGHNT and CDR2 YENEEA. The CDR3 DNA sequence: TGTGCCAGCAGCACCGGACTAGCCCCCGGGGAGCTGTTTTTT. This codes for CASSTGLAPGELFF. The variable domain in full, completed from reference TRBV11-3 and TRBJ2-2, reads EAGVVQSPRYKIIEKKQPVAFWCNPISGHNTLYWYLQNLGQGPELLIRYENEEAVDDSQLPKDRFSAERLKGVDSTLKIQPAELGDSAVYLCASSTGLAPGELFFGEGSRLTVL.

The chain combines TRBV5-1 with TRBJ2-7; tentatively, D is TRBD2 (7 bases). Germline CDR1 is SGHRS and CDR2 is YFSETQ. The length of the CDR3 is 15 residues. Deletions cut 1 base from V and 0 bases from J, with 11 bases between. DNA of the CDR3: TGCGCCAGCAGCTTGAGGGGGGGCCGCTCCTACGAGCAGTACTTC. It encodes CASSLRGGRSYEQYF.

The CDR3, as DNA: TGCGCCAGCAGCTTGGCGGGGGACAATTCGGGCTACACCTTC. Its protein is CASSLAGDNSGYTF. V gene TRBV5-1 combines with J gene TRBJ1-2; TRBD1 might be the D (6 bases). The CDR3 totals 14 residues. The V gene lost 0 bases and the J gene lost 8 bases, with 14 bases spanning the gap. Germline V gives CDR1 SGHRS, CDR2 YFSETQ. Looking up the rest from reference TRBV5-1 and TRBJ1-2 gives the full variable domain: KAGVTQTPRYLIKTRGQQVTLSCSPISGHRSVSWYQQTPGQGLQFLFEYFSETQRNKGNFPGRFSGRQFSNSRSEMNVSTLELGDSALYLCASSLAGDNSGYTFGSGTRLTVV.

Remarks on this clone: This same CDR3 is encoded by further DNA sequences in the sample. This chain joins TRBV19 and TRBJ2-2; D possibly matches TRBD1 or TRBD2 (5 bases each). Germline CDR1 and CDR2: LNHDA and SQIVND (reference sequence). This CDR3 comprises 14 residues. Trimming shortened V by 1 base and J by 4 bases, and 7 bases separated the two germline ends. This chain's CDR3 is CASSIGGGTGELFF. The CDR3 DNA follows: TGTGCCAGTAGTATAGGTGGGGGCACCGGGGAGCTGTTTTTT.

This sequence joins TRBV7-2 and TRBJ2-3; D is undetermined. Germline values: CDR1 SGHTA, CDR2 FQGNSA. There are 12 residues in the CDR3. V lost 4 bases and J lost 4, with 6 bases in between. CDR3 protein: CASSSYPDTQYF. The CDR3, as DNA: TGTGCCAGCAGCTCCTACCCAGATACGCAGTATTTT.

The chain employs TRBV18 and TRBJ2-1; 8 bases fit TRBD1. From germline, CDR1 is KGHSH and CDR2 LQKENI. The CDR3 spans 16 residues. J lost 7 bases, V lost 3 bases, and 11 bases had no gene match. The CDR3 DNA is TGTGCCAGCTCACCGCCTGGCAGGGGGCTGGATAATGAGCAGTTCTTC. Translation: CASSPPGRGLDNEQFF.

For this clone: The sample carries other DNA sequences with the same CDR3. The chain is built from TRBV5-1 and TRBJ2-3, with no clear D. Trimming shortened V by 1 base and J by 4 bases, and 4 bases separated the two germline ends. The CDR3 consists of 12 residues. CDR1 and CDR2 from the germline V gene are SGHRS and YFSETQ. Here the CDR3 DNA reads TGCGCCAGCAGCTTGAGCTCAGATACGCAGTATTTT. Translating gives CASSLSSDTQYF.

This clone has a handful of counts. The sample contains more than one DNA sequence encoding this CDR3. The chain employs TRBV7-7 and TRBJ2-2; no clear D. Trimming stripped 0 bases from V and 8 bases from J, with 7 bases between. This CDR3 has 13 residues. The germline V gene encodes CDR1 SSHAT and CDR2 FNYEAQ (reference sequence). The CDR3 sequence is CASSLAAPGELFF. Here the CDR3 DNA reads TGTGCCAGCAGCTTAGCCGCTCCGGGGGAGCTGTTTTTT.

The chain has TRBV27 and TRBJ2-5; possibly TRBD1 for D (6 bases). CDR1 MNHEY and CDR2 SMNVEV come from the germline V gene (reference sequence). The CDR3 sequence is 14 residues long. Trimming stripped 2 bases from V and 5 bases from J, with 12 bases between. CDR3 coding DNA: TGTGCCAGCAGTTTAGCCAGGGGTCGCGAGACCCAGTACTTC. Encoded protein: CASSLARGRETQYF.

The chain has TRBV7-6 and TRBJ1-3, with 7 bases identical to TRBD1. CDR3 length equals 18 residues. The germline CDR1 and CDR2 sequences are SGHVS and FNYEAQ. Trimming removed 0 bases from V and 1 base from J; junction bases left unmatched: 9. Written as DNA, the CDR3 is TGTGCCAGCAGCTTAGCGGGCCGGACAGGAGGATCTGGAAACACCATATATTTT. It translates to CASSLAGRTGGSGNTIYF.

The chain combines TRBV28 with TRBJ1-1, with D possibly TRBD1 on 5 matching bases. The length of the CDR3 is 13 residues. Germline CDR1 is MDHEN and CDR2 is SYDVKM. Trimming took 5 bases from V and 9 from J, leaving 16 bases between them. The CDR3 loop is CASSTPGTLKAFF. Written as DNA, the CDR3 is TGTGCCAGCAGTACTCCCGGGACTCTGAAAGCTTTCTTT.

This clone appeared a single time. This chain's CDR3 is CASSFVGPGELFF. DNA of the CDR3: TGTGCCAGCAGCTTCGTGGGGCCCGGGGAGCTGTTTTTT. The chain links TRBV11-2 to TRBJ2-2; D is perhaps TRBD1 (5 bases). Trimming cost V 3 bases and J 6 bases, with 8 bases left between them. The germline V gene has CDR1 SGHAT and CDR2 FQNNGV. This CDR3 comprises 13 residues.

This clone was recorded only once. The V gene is TRBV5-1, the J gene TRBJ1-2, with 12 nucleotides matching TRBD1. This CDR3 has 17 amino acids. Germline assignment: CDR1 SGHRS and CDR2 YFSETQ. After removal of 4 bases from V and 8 bases from J, the junction contained 15 bases not matched to a gene. CDR3 region: CASSRVYSAGTGGGYTF. CDR3 coding DNA: TGCGCCAGCAGCCGCGTATACTCAGCCGGGACAGGGGGCGGCTACACCTTC.

V is TRBV2 and J is TRBJ2-2, with 11 bases identical to TRBD1. CDR3 length equals 13 residues. J was trimmed by 4 bases and V by 8 bases; bases with no gene match: 0. In germline, CDR1 is SNHLY, CDR2 FYNNEI. The CDR3 protein is CASGTGGTGELFF. The CDR3 nucleotides read TGTGCCAGCGGGACAGGGGGCACCGGGGAGCTGTTTTTT.